Listed here are 26 T cell receptor beta chains from one sample, sequenced in a study of HIV-infected children after antiretroviral therapy interruption. The TCR library was built from RNA with a 3' RACE protocol and unique molecular identifiers. In TCRdb, the 3' RACE reads were re-called with MiXCR into one record per CDR3 protein. The sample consists of some 90,000 distinct CDR3 sequences, 6% to 8.5% of them appearing once. The treatment here: PENTA 11 planned treatment interruption arm or continuous ART arm. The sequencing used CD45RA+ CD4+ T cells from PBMCs, pooled from several time points, collected from a donor given antiretroviral therapy, either interrupted or continuous. The subset denotes: naive CD4+ CD45RA+ CD45RO- T cells. The receptor source for this set is a pool of human donors with HIV.

The gene calls are TRBV23-1 and TRBJ1-2; D remains unclear. TRBV23-1 is designated an ORF whose function remains uncertain. The germline V and J ends were trimmed by 5 bases and 6 bases, with 13 bases remaining between them. This CDR3 has 13 amino acids. CDR3 in DNA: TGCGCCAGCAGTTCCTTCCCACTCAATGGCTACACCTTC. Amino acid sequence: CASSSFPLNGYTF.

This clonotype was found many times. The germline gene is not matched at one end of the junction; a read error may be the cause. J is TRBJ2-3 and V is TRBV7-3; D gene ambiguous. CDR3 length: 13 amino acids. Germline CDR1 and CDR2: SGHTA and FQGTGA. CDR3 protein: CASSLTTTDTQYF. CDR3 bases: TGTGCCAGCAGCTTAACAACCACAGACACGCAGTATTTT.

A few counts support this clonotype. V usage is TRBV6-6 and J usage is TRBJ2-5; 12 nucleotides align to TRBD2. Losses at the gene ends were 6 bases for V and 5 bases for J; bases not matched to a gene: 7. CDR3 length: 15 amino acids. Per germline, CDR1 MNHNY and CDR2 SVGAGI (reference sequence). In nucleotides, the CDR3 is TGTGCCAGCAGGCCTCTAGCGGGGGGGTGGGAGACCCAGTACTTC. Protein product: CASRPLAGGWETQYF.

This clonotype was seen repeatedly, ten times or more. The V gene is TRBV3-1, the J gene TRBJ1-1; D remains ambiguous. V was cut by 2 bases and J by 1 base, with 5 bases left in between. CDR3 size: 13 residues. Germline CDR1 reads LGHDT; CDR2 reads YNNKEL (reference sequence). CDR3 sequence reads: CASSQKGNTEAFF. CDR3 bases: TGTGCCAGCAGCCAAAAGGGGAACACTGAAGCTTTCTTT. Looking up the rest from reference TRBV3-1 and TRBJ1-1 gives the full variable domain: DTAVSQTPKYLVTQMGNDKSIKCEQNLGHDTMYWYKQDSKKFLKIMFSYNNKELIINETVPNRFSPKSPDKAHLNLHINSLELGDSAVYFCASSQKGNTEAFFGQGTRLTVV.

This chain links TRBV12-3 or TRBV12-4 with TRBJ1-1; D gene uncertain. Trimming shortened V by 0 bases and J by 11 bases, and 16 bases separated the two germline ends. CDR3 length equals 14 residues. The CDR3 sequence is CASSLALSFSGAFF. In DNA, the CDR3 is TGTGCCAGCAGTTTAGCGCTCTCTTTCTCCGGGGCTTTCTTT.

This clonotype has ten or more counts. This chain joins TRBV9 and TRBJ2-1, with TRBD2 matching 8 bases. There are 16 residues in the CDR3. Germline V gene sequence: CDR1 SGDLS, CDR2 YYNGEE. Losses at the gene ends were 0 bases for V and 3 bases for J; bases not matched to a gene: 5. CDR3 residues: CASSVVGSGIYNEQFF. The CDR3 DNA sequence: TGTGCCAGCAGCGTAGTCGGTAGCGGGATCTACAATGAGCAGTTCTTC.

This clonotype was seen at least ten times. Sequence at one end of the junction differs from germline and may be a read error. V gene TRBV12-3 or TRBV12-4 combines with J gene TRBJ2-7; D gene uncertain. The CDR3 is 15 amino acids. The CDR3 sequence is CASSLDPSLSYEQYF. The CDR3 region has the DNA TGTGCAAGCAGCTTAGATCCAAGCCTCTCCTATGAACAGTACTTC.

This clonotype was detected only a few times. This rearrangement joins TRBV10-1 to TRBJ2-3, with 8 bases matching TRBD1. The CDR3 totals 12 residues. Germline V gives CDR1 WNHNN, CDR2 SYGVQD (reference sequence). Unmatched junction bases numbered 7, after V lost 3 bases and J lost 14 bases. The chain's CDR3 is CASSDPQGASYF. The CDR3 nucleotides are TGCGCCAGCAGTGACCCTCAGGGGGCGTCGTATTTT.

Ten or more counts support this clonotype. The J gene is TRBJ2-3, the V gene TRBV3-1, with 9 nucleotides matching TRBD2. This CDR3 has 16 residues. J lost 0 bases, V lost 4 bases, and 5 bases had no gene match. Germline V lookup: CDR1 LGHDT, CDR2 YNNKEL (reference sequence). The DNA of the CDR3 is TGTGCCAGCAGCCGAGACACTAGCGGGAGCACAGATACGCAGTATTTT. Its protein is CASSRDTSGSTDTQYF.

This clonotype was counted at least ten times. This chain joins TRBV18 and TRBJ2-3; 8 bases line up with TRBD1. The CDR3 extends over 15 amino acids. The ends lost 6 bases at V and 4 bases at J; junction bases unmatched: 9. Germline V gene lookup returns CDR1 KGHSH and CDR2 LQKENI. The CDR3: CASSFRTGLADTQYF. CDR3 DNA sequence: TGTGCCAGCTCTTTCCGGACAGGGCTGGCAGATACGCAGTATTTT. Looking up the rest from reference TRBV18 and TRBJ2-3 gives the full variable domain: NAGVMQNPRHLVRRRGQEARLRCSPMKGHSHVYWYRQLPEEGLKFMVYLQKENIIDESGMPKERFSAEFPKEGPSILRIQQVVRGDSAAYFCASSFRTGLADTQYFGPGTRLTVL.

This clonotype was seen a handful of times. V usage is TRBV6-2 or TRBV6-3 and J usage is TRBJ1-1, with a tentative D call TRBD1 (5 bases). Germline CDR1 and CDR2: MNHEY and SVGEGT. Deletions cut 8 bases from V and 1 base from J, with 8 bases between. There are 12 residues in the CDR3. The CDR3 DNA sequence: TGTGCCAGCTATGACAGGAACACTGAAGCTTTCTTT. Residues: CASYDRNTEAFF.

This clonotype was observed many times. This rearrangement joins TRBV11-2 to TRBJ1-1, with 7 bases lining up with TRBD1. Losses at the gene ends were 5 bases for V and 10 bases for J; bases not matched to a gene: 13. The CDR3 is 14 residues long. Germline V lookup: CDR1 SGHAT, CDR2 FQNNGV. Written as DNA, the CDR3 is TGTGCCAGCAGCCCCCGGGACAGCGATTTTCGAGCTTTCTTT. Residues: CASSPRDSDFRAFF.

The V gene is TRBV10-3, the J gene TRBJ1-6; no definite D call. Germline V gene sequence: CDR1 ENHRY, CDR2 SYGVKD. V lost 10 bases, J lost 7 bases, and 17 bases lay in between. This CDR3 is 14 amino acids long. CDR3: CATGGRALNSPLHF. The CDR3 DNA reads TGTGCCACCGGAGGGAGGGCCCTCAATTCACCCCTCCACTTT.

This clonotype was seen at least ten times. The gene calls are TRBV21-1 and TRBJ2-7; the D call TRBD1 from the table was never checked on the DNA. TRBV21-1 is assigned pseudogene status. CDR3 size: 19 residues. The CDR3 spells CASSKESGTGSSGTYEQYF. CDR3 coding DNA: TGTGCCAGCAGCAAAGAAAGCGGGACAGGCAGTTCGGGAACCTACGAGCAGTACTTC.

This clonotype was observed many times. V gene TRBV12-5 combines with J gene TRBJ2-3; no definite D call. Trimming removed 3 bases at V and 0 bases at J, with 19 bases between. Germline CDR1 and CDR2: LGHNT and FRNRAP. This CDR3 is built from 18 residues. CDR3 residues: CASGFSDDPNTSTDTQYF. CDR3 coding DNA: TGTGCTAGTGGTTTCTCAGACGATCCAAACACTAGCACAGATACGCAGTATTTT.

This clonotype occurred many times. This rearrangement joins TRBV6-1 to TRBJ2-2, with a weak D call TRBD2 (5 bases). The CDR3 consists of 14 residues. Deletions cut 0 bases from V and 7 bases from J, with 9 bases between. Germline V lookup: CDR1 MNHNS, CDR2 SASEGT. The CDR3 loop reads CASSEARGLGELFF. The CDR3 DNA reads as TGTGCCAGCAGTGAAGCGCGAGGGCTCGGGGAGCTGTTTTTT.

This clonotype was seen ten or more times. The chain couples TRBV28 to TRBJ1-4; tentatively, D is TRBD1 (6 bases). The ends were cut back, 6 bases at V and 4 bases at J, with 9 bases in the middle. Germline CDR1 reads MDHEN; CDR2 reads SYDVKM. The CDR3 runs to 13 residues. CDR3 coding DNA: TGTGCCAGCAGGACAGGTGTTAATGAAAAACTGTTTTTT. This encodes CASRTGVNEKLFF. The full variable domain, completed using reference TRBV28 and TRBJ1-4, is DVKVTQSSRYLVKRTGEKVFLECVQDMDHENMFWYRQDPGLGLRLIYFSYDVKMKEKGDIPEGYSVSREKKERFSLILESASTNQTSMYLCASRTGVNEKLFFGSGTQLSVL.

This clonotype appeared many times. The V gene is TRBV28, the J gene TRBJ1-1, with TRBD1 matching over 10 bases. The V segment lost 5 bases and the J segment 5 bases; nucleotides outside the gene matches: 14. The CDR3 extends over 17 amino acids. Per the germline V gene, CDR1 is MDHEN and CDR2 is SYDVKM. CDR3 sequence (DNA): TGTGCCAGCAGTACCTCCTTCTTCGGGACAGGGGATACTGAAGCTTTCTTT. Translated: CASSTSFFGTGDTEAFF. The full variable domain, in which reference TRBV28 and TRBJ1-1 provide the parts outside the CDR3, is DVKVTQSSRYLVKRTGEKVFLECVQDMDHENMFWYRQDPGLGLRLIYFSYDVKMKEKGDIPEGYSVSREKKERFSLILESASTNQTSMYLCASSTSFFGTGDTEAFFGQGTRLTVV.

In this sample, this clonotype turned up many times. J is TRBJ2-7 and V is TRBV10-3, with 8 nucleotides matching TRBD1. V lost 3 bases to trimming and J lost 5 bases; unmatched junction nucleotides: 12. In germline, CDR1 is ENHRY, CDR2 SYGVKD. The CDR3 consists of 16 residues. The CDR3 sequence is CAISDLGDRGFDEQYF. Written as DNA, the CDR3 is TGTGCCATCAGTGACCTAGGTGACAGGGGATTCGACGAGCAGTACTTC.

This clonotype was observed at least ten times. This chain connects TRBV29-1 to TRBJ2-2, with D unclear. This CDR3 has 14 amino acids. V was trimmed by 1 base and J by 0 bases, leaving 6 bases between them. Germline CDR1 is SQVTM and CDR2 is ANQGSEA. The CDR3 DNA follows: TGCAGCGTTGAAGGTGGCCCGAACACCGGGGAGCTGTTTTTT. This codes for CSVEGGPNTGELFF.

This clonotype was observed at least ten times. The chain has TRBV18 and TRBJ1-1; 7 bases fit TRBD1. CDR1 is KGHSH, CDR2 LQKENI, per germline. The CDR3 spans 14 residues. With 1 base clipped from V and 6 bases from J, the junction kept 5 bases outside the gene matches. DNA for the CDR3: TGTGCCAGCTCACCACAGGGGGCAGGTCCTGAAGCTTTCTTT. Translation: CASSPQGAGPEAFF.

This clonotype has a count of ten or more. The chain couples TRBV20-1 to TRBJ1-6; D remains unclear. The CDR3 is 14 residues long. Per the germline V gene, CDR1 is DFQATT and CDR2 is SNEGSKA (reference sequence). V was trimmed by 2 bases and J by 7 bases, leaving 12 bases between them. In DNA, the CDR3 is TGCAGTGCTAGAAGAGGCGTGCGAAATTCACCCCTCCACTTT. Amino acids: CSARRGVRNSPLHF.

This clonotype was observed at least ten times. The DNA of the CDR3 is TGTGCCAGCAGCCAGGGACTAGCGGGAACCCACTACGAGCAGTACTTC. Translating it yields CASSQGLAGTHYEQYF. J is TRBJ2-7 and V is TRBV7-9, with 13 bases identical to TRBD2. Germline V CDR1 and CDR2: SEHNR, FQNEAQ (reference sequence). The ends lost 5 bases at V and 3 bases at J; junction bases unmatched: 7. The CDR3 runs 16 residues.

This clonotype was picked up many times. V and J are TRBV20-1 and TRBJ1-6, with D tentatively TRBD1 (5 bases). V was pared by 0 bases and J by 7 bases, with 16 bases between. Germline loops: CDR1 DFQATT, CDR2 SNEGSKA (reference sequence). This CDR3 is 16 amino acids long. The CDR3 reads CSARDSDTGRNSPLHF. CDR3 nucleotides: TGCAGTGCTAGAGATTCGGACACCGGGCGCAATTCACCCCTCCACTTT.

This clonotype was detected ten times or more. The V and J genes are TRBV27 and TRBJ2-7; 8 bases agree with TRBD1. The CDR3 consists of 16 residues. The germline gives CDR1 MNHEY, CDR2 SMNVEV (reference sequence). Trimming at V came to 2 bases and at J to 7 bases, leaving 13 bases not matched to a gene. CDR3 residues: CASSLLSWTGKEEQYF. The CDR3 region has the DNA TGTGCCAGCAGTTTACTGTCTTGGACAGGGAAGGAGGAGCAGTACTTC.

This clonotype was found many times. The CDR3 DNA follows: TGTGCCAGCAGCCAAGCCTTGGCAGATGAAGCTTTCTTT. Its translation: CASSQALADEAFF. The chain is built from TRBV14 and TRBJ1-1; D not certain. The germline V and J ends were trimmed by 1 base and 7 bases, with 10 bases remaining between them. The length of the CDR3 is 13 residues. Germline loops: CDR1 SGHDN, CDR2 FVKESK.